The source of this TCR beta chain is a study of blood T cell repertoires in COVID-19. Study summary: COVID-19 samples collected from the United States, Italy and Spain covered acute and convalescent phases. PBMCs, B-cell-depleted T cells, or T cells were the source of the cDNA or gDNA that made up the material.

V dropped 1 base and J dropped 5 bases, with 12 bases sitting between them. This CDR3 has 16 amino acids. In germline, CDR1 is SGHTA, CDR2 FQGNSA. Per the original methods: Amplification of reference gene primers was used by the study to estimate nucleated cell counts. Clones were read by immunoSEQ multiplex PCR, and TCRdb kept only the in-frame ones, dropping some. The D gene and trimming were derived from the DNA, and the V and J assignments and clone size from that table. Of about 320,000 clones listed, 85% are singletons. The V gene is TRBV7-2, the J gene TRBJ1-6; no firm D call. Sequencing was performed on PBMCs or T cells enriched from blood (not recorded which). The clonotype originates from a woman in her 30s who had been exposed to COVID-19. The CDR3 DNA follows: TGTGCCAGCAGCTTAGAATCGGCGGGAAATAATTCACCCCTCCACTTT. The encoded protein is CASSLESAGNNSPLHF.